This T cell receptor beta chain was sequenced during a study of blood T cell repertoires in COVID-19 (dated by TCRdb to about 2020). About the full investigation: Collaborator samples came from the United States, Italy and Spain and covered acute and convalescent phases of COVID-19. The prospective study material was composed of cDNA or gDNA derived from T cells, B-cell-depleted T cells, or PBMCs. Subjects who had been exposed to COVID-19, were actively infected with it, or had recovered from it provided the deeply sampled blood TCRbeta repertoires that made up the dataset. The repertoires were made available in a free public database intended to serve as a resource for research on the immune response to SARS-CoV-2. The samples were drawn from two sources: the first 160 participants of the ongoing ImmuneRACE study, and about 1,300 subjects contributed by 6 global collaborators. Sample metadata almost always included a de-identified subject ID, COVID-19 status, age in years and sex. Where available, HLA class I and class II types were obtained from metadata supplied by the sample provider rather than from assay-based typing. Beyond this particular receptor, the publication reports: The quantity of clinical and demographic metadata differed by source and by participant and was supplied without curation.

Collaborating institutions collected whole blood in K2EDTA tubes following their own protocols. For TCRbeta analysis, collaborator samples were shipped as frozen whole blood, as isolated PBMCs, or as DNA extracted from either sample type. TCRbeta CDR3 regions were amplified from genomic DNA using the immunoSEQ Assay, a bias-controlled multiplex PCR. The authors processed their data as follows. The number of nucleated cells in each sample was estimated from the amplification of reference gene primers within the assay. To quantify the absolute abundance of each unique TCRbeta CDR3 rearrangement, sequence reads were collapsed and filtered. For each sample, productive Simpson clonality was calculated by taking the square root of Simpson's diversity index across productive rearrangements. Imported from immuneACCESS, the table was reduced by TCRdb to in-frame sequences with V and J called. These copies leave out some clones; in studies compared against another copy, an unresolved V gene accounts for under half, and the cause of the remainder is not known. The V and J calls and clone size were taken over from that table, and D and trimming were inferred from the DNA. This sample gives roughly 280,000 clones in total; about nine tenths of them show up just once. The top ten hold 2% to 2.5% of the sample.

Notes on this clone: The specificity of this receptor is unknown. Base qualities were left out, and no much larger clone turns up one base away.

The source is a man in his fifties with acute or convalescent COVID-19. Sequenced sample: peripheral blood.

The sequence in DNA is TGTGCCAGCAGTGAGGATACGAACTATGGCTACACCTTC. This translates into CASSEDTNYGYTF. The sequence is built from TRBV12-3 or TRBV12-4 and TRBJ1-2, with no confidently assigned D gene. Trimming removed 5 bases from V and 2 bases from J, leaving 9 bases between the germline ends. Its CDR3 holds 13 amino acids, cysteine through phenylalanine. The DNA shown is the 39-base CDR3, in frame from base 1.